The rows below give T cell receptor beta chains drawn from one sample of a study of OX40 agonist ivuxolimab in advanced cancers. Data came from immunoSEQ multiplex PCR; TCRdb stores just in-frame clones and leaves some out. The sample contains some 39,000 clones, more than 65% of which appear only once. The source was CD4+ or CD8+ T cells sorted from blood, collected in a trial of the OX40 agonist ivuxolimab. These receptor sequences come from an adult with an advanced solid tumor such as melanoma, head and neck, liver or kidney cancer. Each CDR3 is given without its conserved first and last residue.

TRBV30,AWSVQSGGNTIY
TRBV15,ATSRALDQPQH
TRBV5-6,ASSLVGGVQF
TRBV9,ASSVEGGSGSDTQY
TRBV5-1,ASRTTVKNEKLF
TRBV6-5,ASKPGLAGPTEY
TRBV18,ASSPGQKETQY
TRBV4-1,ASSHTGTEAF
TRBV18,ASSPKQKSYEQY
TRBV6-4,ASSDSSGGADTQY
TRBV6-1,ASTLGSNQPQH